One and the same sample provided the 23 T cell receptor beta chains below, sequenced in a study of T cells in Graves' hyperthyroidism and ophthalmopathy (dated by TCRdb to about 2019). Library generation was performed with multiplex PCR. The reads were generated on an Illumina HiSeq 2000. TCR beta CDR3 regions were amplified from RNA transcripts. The first round of RT-PCR for the TCR CDR3 was performed with the HTBI primer set and the Qiagen OneStep RT-PCR kit. The raw public data were reprocessed by TCRdb itself: fastp quality trimming at Q25, MiXCR clonotype calling, in-frame beta chains only. A single entry per CDR3 protein holds the most common genes and DNA from its merged rows. The sample has about 420,000 distinct CDR3 sequences on record, roughly 13% of them singletons. The ten largest make up about 5% of the sample. The specimen was blood. These receptors all come from a woman younger than 35 with Graves' hyperthyroidism.

This clonotype was found many times. The chain carries TRBV6-1 and TRBJ1-1, with TRBD1 matching 7 bases. The CDR3 spans 12 residues. After removal of 10 bases from V and 6 bases from J, the junction contained 8 bases not matched to a gene. Germline V gene data show CDR1 as MNHNS and CDR2 as SASEGT. CDR3 residues: CATNVGGSEAFF. The CDR3 DNA is TGTGCCACCAACGTAGGGGGCTCTGAAGCTTTCTTT.

At least ten counts were recorded for this clonotype. The genes are TRBV2 and TRBJ2-7, with TRBD2 identical over 8 bases. Germline values: CDR1 SNHLY, CDR2 FYNNEI. The CDR3 loop spans 13 amino acids. The trim removed 5 bases at V and 5 bases at J, leaving 5 bases unmatched. This CDR3 reads CASSFGRANEQYF. The CDR3 DNA reads TGTGCCAGCAGTTTCGGGAGGGCCAACGAGCAGTACTTC.

This clonotype appeared many times. V gene TRBV20-1 combines with J gene TRBJ2-7, with unresolved D. The V end lost 7 bases, the J end lost 4 bases, and 20 bases lay between the germline ends. The CDR3 extends over 14 amino acids. The V gene's germline CDR1 is DFQATT and CDR2 SNEGSKA (reference sequence). The CDR3, as DNA: TGCAGTGTATCGACTCCCCAATCTCCTTACGAGCAGTACTTC. Translation gives CSVSTPQSPYEQYF.

The table lists this clonotype with a few counts. The chain has TRBV27 and TRBJ1-3, with D possibly TRBD1 on 5 matching bases. Trimming took 0 bases from V and 2 from J, leaving 20 bases between them. Germline lookup yields CDR1 MNHEY and CDR2 SMNVEV (reference sequence). This CDR3 spans 19 amino acids. The CDR3 sequence is CASSLSGPASLTPGNTIYF. In nucleotides, the CDR3 is TGTGCCAGCAGTTTATCGGGGCCGGCCTCCCTTACGCCTGGAAACACCATATATTTT.

This rearrangement joins TRBV19 to TRBJ2-1, with TRBD2 identical over 10 bases. V dropped 5 bases and J dropped 0; count of bases not matched to a gene: 4. Germline CDR1 and CDR2: LNHDA and SQIVND (reference sequence). The CDR3 spans 16 residues. CDR3 coding DNA: TGTGCCAGTAGTCGGGCTAGCGGGAGCTCCTACAATGAGCAGTTCTTC. Its translation: CASSRASGSSYNEQFF.

Points on this clonotype: This clone may be a read error of a much larger clone one base away. J is TRBJ2-4 and V is TRBV6-1; 10 positions agree with TRBD2. The CDR3 has 16 residues. Germline CDR1 is MNHNS and CDR2 is SASEGT. Trimming removed 2 bases from V and 0 bases from J; junction bases left unmatched: 1. As DNA, the CDR3 is TGTGCCAGCAGTGAACTAGCGGGAGCAGCCAAAAACATTCAGTACTTC. The encoded protein is CASSELAGAAKNIQYF.

The chain uses TRBV20-1 and TRBJ2-3; 8 bases are shared with TRBD2. The junction had 15 bases not matched to a gene; V was cut back by 0 bases and J by 1 base. Germline V gene lookup returns CDR1 DFQATT and CDR2 SNEGSKA (reference sequence). The CDR3 consists of 19 residues. The CDR3 DNA reads as TGCAGTGCTAGAGATCTCCGCGGATCCAGCGGGAGAGGCACAGATACGCAGTATTTT. Protein sequence: CSARDLRGSSGRGTDTQYF.

This clonotype came up a few times. This sequence joins TRBV20-1 and TRBJ2-1; 14 bases fit TRBD2. V lost 4 bases, J lost 0 bases, and 8 bases stayed unmatched. The CDR3 extends over 18 amino acids. In germline, CDR1 is DFQATT, CDR2 SNEGSKA (reference sequence). The CDR3 DNA reads as TGCAGTGCTACGAGACTAGCGGGAGGGTACACCTCCTACAATGAGCAGTTCTTC. Residues: CSATRLAGGYTSYNEQFF.

This clonotype was seen repeatedly, ten times or more. V usage is TRBV20-1 and J usage is TRBJ2-5; 7 bases agree with TRBD1. The V gene's germline CDR1 is DFQATT and CDR2 SNEGSKA (reference sequence). V was pared by 6 bases and J by 5 bases, with 3 bases of the junction left unmatched. The CDR3 covers 11 residues. DNA for the CDR3: TGCAGTGCACAGGGGCGGGAGACCCAGTACTTC. Residues: CSAQGRETQYF.

The sample holds many counts of this clonotype. This chain joins TRBV19 and TRBJ2-3, with 9 bases fitting TRBD1. CDR3 size: 15 residues. Germline V gene data show CDR1 as LNHDA and CDR2 as SQIVND (reference sequence). Losses at the gene ends were 4 bases for V and 4 bases for J; bases not matched to a gene: 6. Written as DNA, the CDR3 is TGTGCCAGTAGTACTGGACAGGGGCGGGCAGATACGCAGTATTTT. Its translation: CASSTGQGRADTQYF.

J is TRBJ1-3 and V is TRBV12-3 or TRBV12-4; possibly TRBD1 for D (5 bases). CDR3 length: 13 amino acids. Trimming stripped 3 bases from V and 16 bases from J, with 19 bases between. The CDR3, as DNA: TGTGCCAGCAGTTTTGGGACCCTCTCTCTCGTCTATTTT. Encoded protein: CASSFGTLSLVYF.

This clonotype was detected many times. The gene calls are TRBV28 and TRBJ1-6; no reliable D call. V lost 5 bases and J 4 bases, leaving 12 bases between the germline ends. CDR1 and CDR2 from the germline V gene are MDHEN and SYDVKM. The CDR3 length is 15 residues. The CDR3 coding sequence is TGTGCCAGCAGTCCCGGACGGAAATATAATTCACCCCTCCACTTT. As protein: CASSPGRKYNSPLHF.

The gene calls are TRBV9 and TRBJ2-2, with D tentatively TRBD2 (6 bases). V lost 0 bases to trimming and J lost 0 bases, with 12 bases between them. The V gene's germline CDR1 is SGDLS and CDR2 YYNGEE. This CDR3 comprises 17 residues. CDR3 protein: CASSVVPGEPNTGELFF. CDR3 bases: TGTGCCAGCAGCGTAGTCCCGGGAGAACCGAACACCGGGGAGCTGTTTTTT.

This clonotype has a count of ten or more. The rearrangement links TRBV3-1 to TRBJ2-5, with 8 bases aligning to TRBD2. This CDR3 spans 15 amino acids. After removal of 7 bases from V and 6 bases from J, the junction contained 13 bases not matched to a gene. CDR1 is LGHDT and CDR2 is YNNKEL in the germline V gene (reference sequence). In DNA, the CDR3 is TGTGCCAGCACCCGGGGGGGATTGGGATTACAGACCCAGTACTTC. Translation: CASTRGGLGLQTQYF.

This clonotype was counted ten times or more. J is TRBJ2-5 and V is TRBV28; possibly TRBD1 for D (5 bases). Germline assignment: CDR1 MDHEN and CDR2 SYDVKM. With 5 bases removed from V and 5 bases from J, the gap between germline ends came to 12 bases. This CDR3 is built from 13 residues. The chain's CDR3 is CASSPSGRETQYF. The CDR3 region has the DNA TGTGCCAGCAGTCCCTCAGGGCGGGAGACCCAGTACTTC. Based on the CDR3 plus reference TRBV28 and TRBJ2-5, the full variable domain is DVKVTQSSRYLVKRTGEKVFLECVQDMDHENMFWYRQDPGLGLRLIYFSYDVKMKEKGDIPEGYSVSREKKERFSLILESASTNQTSMYLCASSPSGRETQYFGPGTRLLVL.

This clonotype has a handful of counts. CDR3 DNA sequence: TGTGCCAGCAGCCCCAGGACAGGAAACTCCTATAATTCACCCCTCCACTTT. Translating gives CASSPRTGNSYNSPLHF. The chain couples TRBV27 to TRBJ1-6, with 7 nucleotides matching TRBD1. The germline V gene encodes CDR1 MNHEY and CDR2 SMNVEV (reference sequence). This CDR3 is 17 amino acids long. The J segment lost 0 bases and the V segment lost 6 bases, leaving 8 bases of the junction unmatched.

This clonotype was counted at least ten times. The V gene is TRBV28, the J gene TRBJ1-3; D unresolved. Germline V gene sequence: CDR1 MDHEN, CDR2 SYDVKM. V lost 3 bases and J 1 base, leaving 10 bases between the germline ends. The CDR3 length is 15 residues. Here the CDR3 DNA reads TGTGCCAGCAGTTTTTTGGGGTTATCTGGAAACACCATATATTTT. This codes for CASSFLGLSGNTIYF.

This clonotype was counted at least ten times. The chain uses TRBV19 and TRBJ2-1; unclear D gene. Trimming removed 3 bases from V and 0 bases from J, with 6 bases in between. CDR3 size: 14 residues. Germline assignment: CDR1 LNHDA and CDR2 SQIVND (reference sequence). The CDR3 is CASSMGGSYNEQFF. CDR3 in DNA: TGTGCCAGTAGTATGGGTGGCTCCTACAATGAGCAGTTCTTC.

This clonotype was counted between two and nine times. The rearrangement uses TRBV20-1 and TRBJ2-5, with D uncertain. Trimming pared 6 bases from V and 5 bases from J, leaving 16 bases between. The CDR3 runs 13 residues. Germline CDR1 DFQATT, CDR2 SNEGSKA (reference sequence). The CDR3 DNA reads TGCAGTGCCACCTATCCTTTGGGTGAGACCCAGTACTTC. It specifies CSATYPLGETQYF.

This clonotype was detected a few times. In nucleotides, the CDR3 is TGTGCCAGTAGTAGAGGGACGCTACAAGAGACCCAGTACTTC. This gives the protein CASSRGTLQETQYF. V is TRBV19 and J is TRBJ2-5; D might be TRBD1 or TRBD2, each matching 5 bases. Germline V gene data show CDR1 as LNHDA and CDR2 as SQIVND (reference sequence). Trimming shortened V by 4 bases and J by 2 bases, and 11 bases separated the two germline ends. The CDR3 covers 14 residues.

This clonotype was seen a handful of times. This clone may be a read error of a much larger clone one base away. The chain couples TRBV28 to TRBJ2-6; no reliable D call. Trimming took off 8 bases at V and 6 bases at J, with 14 bases between the two ends. The CDR3 runs 14 residues. Germline lookup yields CDR1 MDHEN and CDR2 SYDVKM. Here the CDR3 reads CASGRPISANVLTF. Written as DNA, the CDR3 is TGTGCCAGCGGCCGACCGATCTCGGCCAACGTCCTGACTTTC.

This clonotype was picked up many times. The chain has TRBV28 and TRBJ2-3; D might be TRBD2 (6 bases). The CDR3 extends over 15 amino acids. V lost 3 bases and J 0 bases, leaving 10 bases between the germline ends. The germline CDR1 and CDR2 sequences are MDHEN and SYDVKM. CDR3 sequence reads: CASSFEGLSTDTQYF. In DNA, the CDR3 is TGTGCCAGCAGTTTCGAGGGACTTAGCACAGATACGCAGTATTTT.

This clonotype was seen a few times. This CDR3 reads CASSTALSGNTIYF. Written as DNA, the CDR3 is TGTGCCAGCAGTACAGCTCTCTCTGGAAACACCATATATTTT. This rearrangement joins TRBV28 to TRBJ1-3; D remains ambiguous. Trimming removed 5 bases at V and 0 bases at J, with 8 bases between. The CDR3 runs to 14 residues. Germline CDR1 MDHEN, CDR2 SYDVKM.